This T cell receptor beta chain was obtained from a study of blood T cells in healthy people across ages. Overall study results and limits: There were more naive CD4+ cells and higher diversity in long-lived donors than in aged donors.

CDR3 size: 13 residues. Deletions cut 5 bases from V and 6 bases from J, with 14 bases between. Germline assignment: CDR1 MNHNS and CDR2 SASEGT. Many counts were recorded for this clonotype. Its specificity is not known. Together with a sample-barcoded 5' primer, a J-beta primer mix was included in a second PCR lasting about 7 to 12 cycles. TCRdb fed the 5' RACE reads into MiXCR, producing one record per CDR3 protein. The sample has more than 900,000 distinct CDR3 sequences; almost 30% are singletons. Caucasian individuals from Russia who were healthy and aged about 6 to 95 acted as donors. Total RNA was isolated from each sample in quantities of at least 5 micrograms. The sample was also reused in another study, on T cells of mothers and their children.

J is TRBJ2-7 and V is TRBV6-1, with a weak D call TRBD2 (5 bases). Input material: blood. This TCR was sampled from a woman in her thirties or forties in good health. The DNA of the CDR3 is TGTGCCAGCAGTCGCGGACTTGAGGCCGAGCAGTACTTC. This translates into CASSRGLEAEQYF.